A single sample gave rise to the 24 T cell receptor beta chains below, sequenced in a study of blood T cell repertoires in COVID-19. Method: immunoSEQ multiplex PCR; TCRdb's copy keeps in-frame clones and lacks some. The repertoire holds just over 650,000 clones, over 80% seen once, with roughly 0.25% in the top ten. The material sequenced was peripheral blood. These receptor sequences come from a woman younger than 30 with acute or convalescent COVID-19.

This sequence joins TRBV5-1 and TRBJ1-3; D might be TRBD1 (6 bases). Trimming removed 4 bases at V and 0 bases at J, with 14 bases between. Per the germline V gene, CDR1 is SGHRS and CDR2 is YFSETQ. This CDR3 is 16 amino acids long. The CDR3 bases are TGCGCCAGCAGCGGGGGACACCTACCCTCTGGAAACACCATATATTTT. Protein: CASSGGHLPSGNTIYF. The full variable domain, in which reference TRBV5-1 and TRBJ1-3 provide the parts outside the CDR3, is KAGVTQTPRYLIKTRGQQVTLSCSPISGHRSVSWYQQTPGQGLQFLFEYFSETQRNKGNFPGRFSGRQFSNSRSEMNVSTLELGDSALYLCASSGGHLPSGNTIYFGEGSWLTVV.

V and J are TRBV6-5 and TRBJ1-2; 7 nucleotides agree with TRBD1. Germline lookup yields CDR1 MNHEY and CDR2 SVGAGI. Unmatched junction bases numbered 10, after V lost 2 bases and J lost 7 bases. The CDR3 sequence is 15 residues long. Here the CDR3 DNA reads TGTGCCAGCAGTTACACAACAGGGGCGGTTGGTGGCTACACCTTC. This translates into CASSYTTGAVGGYTF.

This chain connects TRBV27 to TRBJ1-1; D not certain. This CDR3 contains 13 residues. V was shortened by 8 bases and J by 1 base, with 11 bases between the two germline ends. CDR1 and CDR2 from the germline V gene are MNHEY and SMNVEV (reference sequence). The CDR3 here is CASVGVGNTEAFF. The DNA of the CDR3 is TGTGCCAGCGTTGGAGTAGGGAACACTGAAGCTTTCTTT.

The chain employs TRBV9 and TRBJ1-2; the D gene is possibly TRBD1 (6 bases). V was cut by 4 bases and J by 8 bases, with 21 bases left in between. This CDR3 is built from 15 residues. Per the germline V gene, CDR1 is SGDLS and CDR2 is YYNGEE. In DNA, the CDR3 is TGTGCCAGCAGCCCGCCGACAGGCGCCGTTCAAGGCTACACCTTC. Amino acids: CASSPPTGAVQGYTF.

J is TRBJ2-6 and V is TRBV30, with unresolved D. The CDR3 is made up of 15 amino acids. Between the trimmed V and J ends, which lost 2 bases and 0 bases, there was a span of 8 bases. Germline V gene sequence: CDR1 GTSNPN, CDR2 SVGIG (reference sequence). CDR3 sequence reads: CAWSRANSGANVLTF. For the CDR3, the DNA is TGTGCCTGGAGTCGCGCGAACTCTGGGGCCAACGTCCTGACTTTC.

As for this clone: The sample has other DNA sequences that encode this CDR3 too. The CDR3 reads CASSLRDSGNTIYF. CDR3 nucleotides: TGTGCCAGCAGTTTACGAGACTCTGGAAACACCATATATTTT. V is TRBV27 and J is TRBJ1-3; D call uncertain. The CDR3 is 14 amino acids. V lost 2 bases, J lost 0 bases, and 5 bases lay in between. Germline CDR1 MNHEY, CDR2 SMNVEV (reference sequence).

V usage is TRBV21-1 and J usage is TRBJ2-1; the D call TRBD1 from the table was never checked on the DNA. TRBV21-1 is an annotated pseudogene. The CDR3 covers 15 residues. CDR3 region: CASSKGGDRRWEQFF. The CDR3 DNA follows: TGTGCCAGCAGCAAAGGCGGCGACAGGAGGTGGGAGCAGTTCTTC.

This rearrangement joins TRBV2 to TRBJ2-2; TRBD1 matches 10 bases. In germline, CDR1 is SNHLY, CDR2 FYNNEI. V shed 10 bases and J 6 bases; nucleotides not matched to a gene: 11. This CDR3 has 15 residues. As DNA, the CDR3 is TGTGCCACAACCCTCTCCGGACAGGGGGCCGGGGAGCTGTTTTTT. Protein product: CATTLSGQGAGELFF.

This clone was found a few times. The CDR3 loop reads CASSLLTTLRSSYEQYF. The CDR3 nucleotides are TGTGCCAGCAGCTTGTTAACAACCCTAAGGAGCTCCTACGAGCAGTACTTC. This rearrangement joins TRBV5-6 to TRBJ2-7; D call uncertain. Germline assignment: CDR1 SGHDT and CDR2 YYEEEE. This CDR3 is 17 amino acids long. With 1 base removed from V and 0 bases from J, the gap between germline ends came to 17 bases.

The V call is TRBV6-8, the J call TRBJ2-2; 8 bases match TRBD1. The germline CDR1 and CDR2 sequences are MNHGY and SAAAGT. The V gene end was trimmed by 6 bases and the J gene end by 3 bases; junction bases not matched to a gene: 12. The CDR3 is 17 amino acids. For the CDR3, the DNA is TGTGCCAGCAGAGTAGGACAGGGCTGGGACTACACCGGGGAGCTGTTTTTT. This codes for CASRVGQGWDYTGELFF.

The chain employs TRBV11-2 and TRBJ1-1; 8 bases align to TRBD1. CDR3 length: 15 residues. The V gene end was trimmed by 5 bases and the J gene end by 3 bases; junction bases not matched to a gene: 8. CDR1 and CDR2 (germline): SGHAT, FQNNGV. The CDR3 sequence: CASSPRTGTDTEAFF. For the CDR3, the DNA is TGTGCCAGCAGCCCTCGGACAGGGACGGACACTGAAGCTTTCTTT.

The chain links TRBV4-1 to TRBJ2-3, with 7 bases that match TRBD2. The J segment lost 2 bases and the V segment lost 1 base, leaving 6 bases of the junction unmatched. Germline loops: CDR1 MGHRA, CDR2 YSYEKL. The CDR3 totals 16 residues. The CDR3 spells CASSQGPSGYTDTQYF. CDR3 DNA: TGCGCCAGCAGCCAAGGCCCTAGCGGATACACAGATACGCAGTATTTT.

V gene TRBV4-1 combines with J gene TRBJ1-5, with 7 positions matching TRBD1. The germline CDR1 and CDR2 sequences are MGHRA and YSYEKL. This CDR3 comprises 17 residues. J lost 4 bases, V lost 1 base, and 10 bases had no gene match. In DNA form, the CDR3 reads TGCGCCAGCAGCCAAGGAGCGGCAGGGGGAGGTAATCAGCCCCAGCATTTT. This translates into CASSQGAAGGGNQPQHF.

This chain uses TRBV7-2 with TRBJ1-5; TRBD1 matches at 8 bases. CDR1 is SGHTA, CDR2 FQGNSA, per germline. CDR3 size: 14 residues. Trimming took 6 bases from V and 7 from J; bases not matched to a gene: 8. CDR3 loop: CASRATGGRQPQHF. DNA of the CDR3: TGTGCCAGCAGGGCTACAGGGGGTAGACAGCCCCAGCATTTT.

To note about this clone: Different DNA sequences within this sample yield the same CDR3. This chain uses TRBV9 with TRBJ1-2; 10 bases fit TRBD1. Losses at the gene ends were 2 bases for V and 5 bases for J; bases not matched to a gene: 3. The CDR3 has 14 amino acids. Germline V gene sequence: CDR1 SGDLS, CDR2 YYNGEE. The CDR3 DNA reads TGTGCCAGCAGCGTGACAGGGGGCAATTATGGCTACACCTTC. Residues: CASSVTGGNYGYTF. Full variable domain (rest looked up from reference TRBV9 and TRBJ1-2): DSGVTQTPKHLITATGQRVTLRCSPRSGDLSVYWYQQSLDQGLQFLIQYYNGEERAKGNILERFSAQQFPDLHSELNLSSLELGDSALYFCASSVTGGNYGYTFGSGTRLTVV.

CDR3 sequence (DNA): TGTGCCAGCAGTTTTAGCGCGGGGATCGTAGGCGAGCAGTACTTC. This codes for CASSFSAGIVGEQYF. V usage is TRBV27 and J usage is TRBJ2-7; tentative D call: TRBD2 (6 bases). The CDR3 covers 15 residues. Trimming removed 3 bases at V and 6 bases at J, with 18 bases between. Germline assignment: CDR1 MNHEY and CDR2 SMNVEV (reference sequence).

The CDR3 region has the DNA TGTGCCAGTGGGACAGAGGACTTCACAACTAATGAAAAACTGTTTTTT. As protein: CASGTEDFTTNEKLFF. The chain links TRBV25-1 to TRBJ1-4; TRBD1 matches at 7 bases. The germline CDR1 and CDR2 sequences are MGHDK and SYGVNS. This CDR3 has 16 amino acids. With 9 bases clipped from V and 0 bases from J, the junction kept 10 bases outside the gene matches.

The V and J genes are TRBV7-9 and TRBJ1-2, with a possible D match to TRBD1 (6 bases). The CDR3 consists of 15 residues. V was pared by 4 bases and J by 7 bases, with 19 bases between. Per germline, CDR1 SEHNR and CDR2 FQNEAQ (reference sequence). Here the CDR3 reads CASSSNPQGLGGYTF. The CDR3 DNA is TGTGCCAGCAGCTCCAACCCACAGGGTCTAGGTGGCTACACCTTC.

The V call is TRBV27, the J call TRBJ1-4; 10 bases are shared with TRBD1. Germline trimming cut 8 bases from V and 0 bases from J; bases unmatched to any gene: 12. Germline CDR1 reads MNHEY; CDR2 reads SMNVEV (reference sequence). The CDR3 sequence is 18 residues long. The CDR3 DNA follows: TGTGCCAGCCTCCGGGACAGGGGTGAGAAAGCAACTAATGAAAAACTGTTTTTT. Protein: CASLRDRGEKATNEKLFF.

This clone has more than one count but fewer than ten. This chain links TRBV9 with TRBJ1-1; D not resolved. V lost 3 bases and J lost 1, with 10 bases in between. CDR1 and CDR2 (germline): SGDLS, YYNGEE. The CDR3 is made up of 14 amino acids. The CDR3 DNA reads TGTGCCAGCAGCGCAAATCGGGGGAACACTGAAGCTTTCTTT. Encoded protein: CASSANRGNTEAFF.

V and J are TRBV29-1 and TRBJ2-2; TRBD1 matches 7 bases. Germline CDR1 reads SQVTM; CDR2 reads ANQGSEA. CDR3 length: 14 residues. CDR3 sequence (DNA): TGCACGGTCGAGACAGGGCTTGGCACCGGGGAGCTGTTTTTT. It translates to CTVETGLGTGELFF.

The genes are TRBV5-1 and TRBJ1-1; maybe TRBD1 (5 bases). Germline-derived CDR1 and CDR2 are SGHRS and YFSETQ. This CDR3 has 13 amino acids. The V end was cut by 2 bases, the J end by 7 bases, with 12 bases between. The CDR3 protein is CASSFEWGGEAFF. CDR3 nucleotides: TGCGCCAGCAGCTTTGAGTGGGGCGGTGAAGCTTTCTTT.

The gene calls are TRBV2 and TRBJ2-7, with 12 bases that match TRBD2. The germline V gene encodes CDR1 SNHLY and CDR2 FYNNEI. J lost 3 bases, V lost 6 bases, and 6 bases had no gene match. There are 15 residues in the CDR3. DNA of the CDR3: TGTGCCAGCAGGCCTACTAGCGGGGGGAACTACGAGCAGTACTTC. Its translation is CASRPTSGGNYEQYF.

This chain links TRBV6-5 with TRBJ2-3; no definite D call. In germline, CDR1 is MNHEY, CDR2 SVGAGI. The CDR3 sequence is 15 residues long. V lost 0 bases, J lost 2 bases, and 9 bases lay in between. As DNA, the CDR3 is TGTGCCAGCAGTTACTCCACGGTAATCACAGATACGCAGTATTTT. Encoded protein: CASSYSTVITDTQYF.